This paragraph reports one T cell receptor (beta chain). This clone was observed a handful of times. Its target antigen remains unknown. One base away there is no much larger clone; base qualities are not given. Trimmed from V: 6 bases; trimmed from J: 8 bases; junction bases lacking a gene match: 11. Looking up the germline V gene (reference sequence) yields CDR1 MNHEY and CDR2 SMNVEV. Its CDR3 holds 14 amino acids, cysteine through phenylalanine. Kept here is only the CDR3 DNA, which spans 42 bases and is read in frame from base 1. The protocol used for the library was the immunoSEQ multiplex PCR assay. Following the manufacturer's protocol, the hsTCRB Kit was used to amplify rearranged TCR beta chain sequences. An Illumina MiSeq was used to sequence the TCRB libraries. In the source study's methods: The kit vendor's proprietary platform handled demultiplexing, trimming and gene mapping. TCRdb holds this immuneACCESS table with in-frame rearrangements only. Some clones are missing; in checked studies, unresolved V genes explain under half, and the rest has no known cause. V, J and clone size are taken as reported in that table, and D and trimming were inferred from the DNA itself. Across this sample there are about 36,000 clones, with 75% to 85% seen only once. The ten most abundant clones make up about 15% of the sample.

This record belongs to a study of a mutant IDH1 vaccine in newly diagnosed glioma (dated by TCRdb to the early 2020s). Looking at the study overall: Patients received eight vaccinations in weeks 1, 3, 5, 7, 11, 15, 19 and 23, corresponding to visits V03 through V10. Vaccination was initiated 4-6 weeks after radiotherapy alone, or concurrently with temozolomide cycles in the chemotherapy-containing groups. The roughly 30 treated patients were about 60% male and 37.5% female, with a mean age of approximately 38 years. Prior to enrollment, standard therapy consisting of radiotherapy alone, temozolomide alone, or radiochemotherapy with temozolomide had been administered to patients, with the combination being received by most patients. For exploratory analyses, longitudinal TCRB deep sequencing was carried out in 25 to 30 treated patients wherever samples were available. Peripheral blood was drawn at six visits: V03 (baseline), V05, V07, V10, V12 and V13.

Study-wide findings and limitations: Selection of PBMC samples for TCRB deep sequencing was based on availability. According to the authors, sample limitations meant that analyses of patient blood samples could not be reproduced. Across multiple MHC alleles, vaccine-induced immune responses were seen in approximately 93% of patients. Pseudoprogression appeared unrelated to alterations in the top peripheral T cell clonotypes detected by TCRB sequencing.

This sample's time point label indicates: week 11, during vaccination. Each vaccine dose, consisting of 300 ug of a 20-mer mutant IDH1 peptide in Montanide, was administered subcutaneously with topical imiquimod. The donors had newly diagnosed IDH1-mutant astrocytomas of WHO grade 3 or 4 that showed loss of nuclear ATRX. The samples were drawn from NOA16, a multicentre, single-arm, open-label phase I trial in Germany that tested a mutant IDH1 peptide vaccine in humans for the first time. Genomic DNA for TCRB sequencing was isolated from EDTA blood with the DNeasy Blood and Tissue Kit. The specimen comprised peripheral blood mononuclear cells (PBMCs), sampled from a glioma patient whose treatment included an IDH1 peptide vaccine. The receptor chain draws on TRBV27 and TRBJ1-2; TRBD1 lines up with 8 middle nucleotides. The receptor comes from a woman in her twenties or thirties with glioma. Some clones in this sample may be carry-over from other donors' samples. The sequence in DNA is TGTGCCAGCAGCGACAGGGGTGTGAGACGGGGCTACACCTTC. It translates as CASSDRGVRRGYTF.